The source of this T cell receptor beta chain is a study of T-cell memory formation after mild COVID-19. Across the whole study: The two donors had largely donor-specific TCR clusters.

Looked up from germline, CDR1 is LGHNA and CDR2 is YSLEER. The CDR3 has 17 residues. V was cut by 0 bases and J by 3 bases, with 15 bases left in between. Findings of the study overall: CD4+ bias marked clones expanding day 15 to 37, unlike balanced contracting clones. Contracting CD4+ clones were located mainly in CM and EM, and CD8+ clones in EMRA. The appearance of some responding clones in pre-infection memory suggested that cross-reactive memory joined.

TCRdb reanalysed the 5' RACE reads using MiXCR and keeps one entry per CDR3 protein. The data hold around 370,000 distinct CDR3 sequences, with 20% to 25% observed a single time. Of note for this clonotype: Its antigen is still unknown.

The source material was PBMCs or a T cell subset sorted from them (not recorded which). The sequence was collected from an adult woman who had mild COVID-19 (a few samples of this study predate the infection). Cell type and time point are not known. The chain joins TRBV4-3 to TRBJ2-1, with D perhaps matching TRBD1 (5 bases). This CDR3 is CASSQDGAVESYNEQFF. The CDR3 DNA reads as TGCGCCAGCAGCCAAGATGGGGCAGTCGAGAGCTACAATGAGCAGTTCTTC.